Listed here are 22 T cell receptor beta chains from one sample, sequenced in a study of T cell responses to AZD1222 COVID-19 vaccine. TCRdb keeps only in-frame clones here, not all; method: immunoSEQ multiplex PCR. The top ten clones hold 12% of a sample with some 91,000 clones, approximately 90% of them seen once. Sequences were derived from peripheral blood, sampled on day 0 of AZD1222 vaccination. The receptors derive from an adult in good health.

The genes are TRBV30 and TRBJ2-2; no reliable D call. Trimming took 0 bases from V and 4 from J, leaving 3 bases between them. Per the germline V gene, CDR1 is GTSNPN and CDR2 is SVGIG (reference sequence). The CDR3 length is 12 residues. The CDR3 reads CAWSVVTGELFF. The CDR3 nucleotides are TGTGCCTGGAGTGTAGTCACCGGGGAGCTGTTTTTT.

The V gene is TRBV10-3, the J gene TRBJ1-3, with D unclear. The V end was cut by 6 bases, the J end by 2 bases, with 14 bases between. The length of the CDR3 is 15 residues. Germline V gene lookup returns CDR1 ENHRY and CDR2 SYGVKD. As DNA, the CDR3 is TGTGCCATCAGGACCCCAGTTACTGCTGGAAACACCATATATTTT. Its protein is CAIRTPVTAGNTIYF.

The chain couples TRBV19 to TRBJ1-5; tentatively, D is TRBD1 (6 bases). This CDR3 has 13 residues. V was shortened by 5 bases and J by 2 bases, with 7 bases between the two germline ends. The V gene's germline CDR1 is LNHDA and CDR2 SQIVND (reference sequence). CDR3 nucleotides: TGTGCCAGTAGTCCAGGGGGCAATCAGCCCCAGCATTTT. Translation: CASSPGGNQPQHF.

The CDR3 coding sequence is TGTGCCAGCAGCCAACAGGGGGCAAGTTCACCCCTCCACTTT. Its protein is CASSQQGASSPLHF. V usage is TRBV7-6 and J usage is TRBJ1-6, with 9 bases matching TRBD1. Per the germline V gene, CDR1 is SGHVS and CDR2 is FNYEAQ. V shed 5 bases and J 9 bases; nucleotides not matched to a gene: 5. The CDR3 spans 14 residues.

The chain recombines TRBV28 with TRBJ1-4; D perhaps matches TRBD1 (5 bases). The CDR3 totals 17 residues. V lost 7 bases, J lost 2 bases, and 20 bases lay in between. Germline V lookup: CDR1 MDHEN, CDR2 SYDVKM. The CDR3 region has the DNA TGTGCCAGCAAGAAGCCGGTGCGTGGGGCGACTAATGAAAAACTGTTTTTT. The encoded protein is CASKKPVRGATNEKLFF.

The V call is TRBV13, the J call TRBJ2-7, with 13 nucleotides matching TRBD2. CDR1 and CDR2 from the germline V gene are PRHDT and FYEKMQ (reference sequence). The CDR3 totals 18 residues. After removal of 5 bases from V and 0 bases from J, the junction contained 10 bases not matched to a gene. The CDR3 nucleotides are TGTGCCAGCAGCATATCCGGGACTAGCGGGAAAAGCTCCTACGAGCAGTACTTC. This sequence encodes CASSISGTSGKSSYEQYF.

The chain is built from TRBV10-1 and TRBJ1-2; D uncertain. The length of the CDR3 is 13 residues. Germline loops: CDR1 WNHNN, CDR2 SYGVQD (reference sequence). The V gene lost 4 bases and the J gene lost 2 bases, with 8 bases spanning the gap. The CDR3 loop reads CASSATRNYGYTF. The CDR3 nucleotides read TGCGCCAGCAGTGCCACAAGAAACTATGGCTACACCTTC.

V is TRBV15 and J is TRBJ2-7, with 8 bases fitting TRBD2. The length of the CDR3 is 14 residues. From germline, CDR1 is LNHNV and CDR2 YYDKDF (reference sequence). V lost 5 bases to trimming and J lost 5 bases; unmatched junction nucleotides: 8. CDR3 bases: TGTGCCACCAGCGGGGGACTAGATTCTCACGAGCAGTACTTC. Amino acid sequence: CATSGGLDSHEQYF.

The chain couples TRBV9 to TRBJ1-2, with D perhaps TRBD1 (5 bases). The CDR3 covers 16 residues. V dropped 3 bases and J dropped 8 bases, with 23 bases sitting between them. CDR1 and CDR2 (germline): SGDLS, YYNGEE. This CDR3 reads CASSGAGGTAVRGYTF. The CDR3 DNA follows: TGTGCCAGCAGCGGTGCTGGTGGGACCGCTGTGAGGGGCTACACCTTC.

The chain uses TRBV19 and TRBJ2-3; D gene unclear. This CDR3 is 14 amino acids long. Deletions cut 9 bases from V and 0 bases from J, with 13 bases between. Germline values: CDR1 LNHDA, CDR2 SQIVND (reference sequence). The CDR3, as DNA: TGTGCCAGCAGGCCCGGCAGAAGCACAGATACGCAGTATTTT. This encodes CASRPGRSTDTQYF.

V gene TRBV28 combines with J gene TRBJ2-5, with 8 bases aligning to TRBD1. V lost 6 bases and J lost 4; bases outside the gene matches: 7. The CDR3 extends over 14 amino acids. Germline CDR1 and CDR2: MDHEN and SYDVKM. The CDR3 sequence: CASRPTDRGETQYF. The CDR3 region has the DNA TGTGCCAGCAGACCAACAGACAGGGGAGAGACCCAGTACTTC.

The chain links TRBV10-2 to TRBJ2-5; 7 bases align to TRBD1. Germline lookup yields CDR1 WSHSY and CDR2 SAAADI. Germline trimming cut 2 bases from V and 7 bases from J; bases unmatched to any gene: 7. The CDR3 loop spans 14 amino acids. CDR3 sequence reads: CASSEDRVSRTQYF. CDR3 sequence (DNA): TGCGCCAGCAGTGAGGACAGGGTCTCGAGGACCCAGTACTTC.

The gene calls are TRBV2 and TRBJ2-5; D is unresolved. Trimming removed 5 bases at V and 4 bases at J, with 14 bases between. From germline, CDR1 is SNHLY and CDR2 FYNNEI. The CDR3 length is 14 residues. DNA of the CDR3: TGTGCCAGCAGTACAACCTTTGGGCGAGAGACCCAGTACTTC. Encoded protein: CASSTTFGRETQYF. The whole variable domain, remainder taken from reference TRBV2 and TRBJ2-5, is EPEVTQTPSHQVTQMGQEVILRCVPISNHLYFYWYRQILGQKVEFLVSFYNNEISEKSEIFDDQFSVERPDGSNFTLKIRSTKLEDSAMYFCASSTTFGRETQYFGPGTRLLVL.

This sequence joins TRBV30 and TRBJ2-5; a weak D match, TRBD1 (6 bases). Germline CDR1 reads GTSNPN; CDR2 reads SVGIG (reference sequence). With 5 bases removed from V and 3 bases from J, the gap between germline ends came to 19 bases. The CDR3 runs to 15 residues. The CDR3 reads CAWGDTTRTEETQYF. CDR3 coding DNA: TGTGCCTGGGGGGATACCACACGGACAGAAGAGACCCAGTACTTC. The full variable domain, completed using reference TRBV30 and TRBJ2-5, is SQTIHQWPATLVQPVGSPLSLECTVEGTSNPNLYWYRQAAGRGLQLLFYSVGIGQISSEVPQNLSASRPQDRQFILSSKKLLLSDSGFYLCAWGDTTRTEETQYFGPGTRLLVL.

This clone appeared a few times. Other DNA sequences in this sample translate to the same CDR3. The chain employs TRBV12-3 or TRBV12-4 and TRBJ1-5, with unresolved D. The V end was cut by 3 bases, the J end by 0 bases, with 3 bases between. The CDR3 is 13 residues long. In DNA form, the CDR3 reads TGTGCCAGCAGTTTCGGTAGCAATCAGCCCCAGCATTTT. Protein: CASSFGSNQPQHF.

The rearrangement joins TRBV4-2 to TRBJ1-2; maybe TRBD1 (6 bases). The CDR3 covers 16 residues. Per the germline V gene, CDR1 is LGHNA and CDR2 is YNFKEQ. The V end was cut by 0 bases, the J end by 3 bases, with 14 bases between. The chain's CDR3 is CASSQEEDSFHYGYTF. CDR3 DNA: TGTGCCAGCAGCCAAGAGGAGGACAGTTTCCACTATGGCTACACCTTC.

The genes are TRBV7-2 and TRBJ2-7; TRBD2 agrees at 9 bases. The CDR3 is 15 residues long. With V trimmed by 5 bases and J by 3 bases, 8 bases remained unmatched. The germline gives CDR1 SGHTA, CDR2 FQGNSA. CDR3 protein: CASSPNSGGFYEQYF. In nucleotides, the CDR3 is TGTGCCAGCAGCCCTAATAGCGGGGGATTCTACGAGCAGTACTTC.

The rearrangement joins TRBV5-6 to TRBJ1-1; TRBD1 might be the D (5 bases). The CDR3 is 13 residues long. Germline V gene data show CDR1 as SGHDT and CDR2 as YYEEEE. V lost 9 bases and J lost 2, with 14 bases in between. The CDR3 DNA reads as TGTGCCACCCACCTGGGACCTAACACTGAAGCTTTCTTT. It translates to CATHLGPNTEAFF.

This chain links TRBV28 with TRBJ2-7; 7 bases align to TRBD2. V trimming: 8 bases; J trimming: 4 bases; junction bases outside the gene matches: 2. This CDR3 has 11 residues. Germline lookup yields CDR1 MDHEN and CDR2 SYDVKM. DNA for the CDR3: TGTGCCAGCGGGAGGGCATACGAGCAGTACTTC. This encodes CASGRAYEQYF.

The rearrangement links TRBV6-1 to TRBJ2-7; D perhaps matches TRBD1 (6 bases). The CDR3 totals 13 residues. The germline gives CDR1 MNHNS, CDR2 SASEGT. Trimming removed 7 bases from V and 7 bases from J, with 17 bases in between. The CDR3 spells CASTSDSLSEQYF. The CDR3 region has the DNA TGTGCCAGCACCTCGGACAGTCTCTCGGAGCAGTACTTC.

The gene calls are TRBV7-9 and TRBJ2-6; D ambiguous. This CDR3 is 13 amino acids long. Germline CDR1 and CDR2: SEHNR and FQNEAQ (reference sequence). V lost 3 bases and J lost 4, with 4 bases in between. Here the CDR3 reads CASSFNGANVLTF. Written as DNA, the CDR3 is TGTGCCAGCAGCTTTAACGGGGCCAACGTCCTGACTTTC. Filled out from reference TRBV7-9 and TRBJ2-6, the complete variable domain reads DTGVSQNPRHKITKRGQNVTFRCDPISEHNRLYWYRQTLGQGPEFLTYFQNEAQLEKSRLLSDRFSAERPKGSFSTLEIQRTEQGDSAMYLCASSFNGANVLTFGAGSRLTVL.

The chain combines TRBV30 with TRBJ1-5, with 12 nucleotides matching TRBD1. V was pared by 2 bases and J by 0 bases, with 8 bases of the junction left unmatched. The V gene's germline CDR1 is GTSNPN and CDR2 SVGIG (reference sequence). This CDR3 comprises 18 residues. CDR3 residues: CAWSLGQGAAPSNQPQHF. The CDR3 DNA is TGTGCCTGGAGTTTGGGACAGGGGGCCGCCCCTAGCAATCAGCCCCAGCATTTT.